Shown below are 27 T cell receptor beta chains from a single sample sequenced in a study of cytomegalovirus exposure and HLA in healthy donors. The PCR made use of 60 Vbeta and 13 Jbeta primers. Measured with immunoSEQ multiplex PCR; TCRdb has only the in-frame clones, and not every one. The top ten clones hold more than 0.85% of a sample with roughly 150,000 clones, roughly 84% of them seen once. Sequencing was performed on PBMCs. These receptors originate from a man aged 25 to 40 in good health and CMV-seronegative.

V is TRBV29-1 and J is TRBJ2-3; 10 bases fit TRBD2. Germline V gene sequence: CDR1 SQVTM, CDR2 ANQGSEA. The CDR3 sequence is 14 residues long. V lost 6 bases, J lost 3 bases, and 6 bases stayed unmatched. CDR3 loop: CSVGPGLATDTQYF. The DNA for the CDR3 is TGCAGCGTCGGACCGGGACTAGCGACAGATACGCAGTATTTT.

The CDR3 is CASSETSRTRLSYEQYF. The DNA for the CDR3 is TGTGCCAGCAGTGAAACATCCCGGACTAGGCTCTCCTACGAGCAGTACTTC. J is TRBJ2-7 and V is TRBV2, with TRBD2 matching over 7 bases. CDR3 length equals 17 residues. The junction had 10 bases not matched to a gene; V was cut back by 2 bases and J by 0 bases. Germline V gene sequence: CDR1 SNHLY, CDR2 FYNNEI.

CDR3 region: CASSVAVASTDTQYF. The CDR3 DNA sequence: TGTGCCAGTTCAGTAGCGGTTGCTAGCACAGATACGCAGTATTTT. V and J are TRBV6-1 and TRBJ2-3, with TRBD2 as a possible D gene (6 bases). The CDR3 sequence is 15 residues long. Germline V CDR1 and CDR2: MNHNS, SASEGT. The germline V and J ends were trimmed by 9 bases and 0 bases, with 16 bases remaining between them.

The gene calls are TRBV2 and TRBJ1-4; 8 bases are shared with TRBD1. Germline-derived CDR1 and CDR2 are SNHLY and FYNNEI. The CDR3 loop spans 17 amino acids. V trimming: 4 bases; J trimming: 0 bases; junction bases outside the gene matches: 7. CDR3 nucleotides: TGTGCCAGCAGTGCGGTGGGACAGGTAGCAACTAATGAAAAACTGTTTTTT. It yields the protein CASSAVGQVATNEKLFF.

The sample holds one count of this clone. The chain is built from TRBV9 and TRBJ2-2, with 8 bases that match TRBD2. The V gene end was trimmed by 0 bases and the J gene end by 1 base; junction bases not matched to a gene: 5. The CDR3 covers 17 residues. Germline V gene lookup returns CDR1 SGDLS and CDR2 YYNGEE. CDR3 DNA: TGTGCCAGCAGCGTAGCTACAGCGGGAGTGAACACCGGGGAGCTGTTTTTT. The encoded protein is CASSVATAGVNTGELFF.

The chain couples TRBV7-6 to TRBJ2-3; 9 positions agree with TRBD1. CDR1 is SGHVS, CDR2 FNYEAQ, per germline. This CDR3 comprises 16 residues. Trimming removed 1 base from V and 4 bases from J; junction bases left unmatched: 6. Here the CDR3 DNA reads TGTGCCAGCAGCTTAGGGGGGGGACAGGGCCCAGATACGCAGTATTTT. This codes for CASSLGGGQGPDTQYF. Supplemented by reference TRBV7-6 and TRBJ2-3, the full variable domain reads GAGVSQSPRYKVTKRGQDVALRCDPISGHVSLYWYRQALGQGPEFLTYFNYEAQQDKSGLPNDRFSAERPEGSISTLTIQRTEQRDSAMYRCASSLGGGQGPDTQYFGPGTRLTVL.

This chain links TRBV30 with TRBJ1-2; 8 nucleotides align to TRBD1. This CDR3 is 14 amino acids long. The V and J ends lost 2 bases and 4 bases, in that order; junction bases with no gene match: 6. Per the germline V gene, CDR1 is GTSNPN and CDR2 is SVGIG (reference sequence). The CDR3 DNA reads TGTGCCTGGAGTCCCCGACAGGGGCGCTATGGCTACACCTTC. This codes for CAWSPRQGRYGYTF.

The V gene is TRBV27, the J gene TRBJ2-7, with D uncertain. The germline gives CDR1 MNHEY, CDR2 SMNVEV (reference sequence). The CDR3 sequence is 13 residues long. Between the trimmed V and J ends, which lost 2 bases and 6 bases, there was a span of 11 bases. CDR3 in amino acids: CASSLGVAGEQYF. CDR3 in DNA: TGTGCCAGCAGTTTAGGCGTGGCAGGCGAGCAGTACTTC.

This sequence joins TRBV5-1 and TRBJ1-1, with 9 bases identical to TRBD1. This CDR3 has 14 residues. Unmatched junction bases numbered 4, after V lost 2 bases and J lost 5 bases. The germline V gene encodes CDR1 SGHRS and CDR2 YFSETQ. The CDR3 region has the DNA TGCGCCAGCAGCTTACAGGGGGCTGGGACTGAAGCTTTCTTT. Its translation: CASSLQGAGTEAFF. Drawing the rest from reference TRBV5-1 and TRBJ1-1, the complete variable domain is KAGVTQTPRYLIKTRGQQVTLSCSPISGHRSVSWYQQTPGQGLQFLFEYFSETQRNKGNFPGRFSGRQFSNSRSEMNVSTLELGDSALYLCASSLQGAGTEAFFGQGTRLTVV.

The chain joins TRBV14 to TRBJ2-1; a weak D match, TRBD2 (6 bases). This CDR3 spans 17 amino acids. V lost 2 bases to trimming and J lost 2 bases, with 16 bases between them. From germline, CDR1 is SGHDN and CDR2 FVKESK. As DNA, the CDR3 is TGTGCCAGCAGCCAATTTTTTGCCGGGAGCGCCTACAATGAGCAGTTCTTC. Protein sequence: CASSQFFAGSAYNEQFF. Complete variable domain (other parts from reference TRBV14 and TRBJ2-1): EAGVTQFPSHSVIEKGQTVTLRCDPISGHDNLYWYRRVMGKEIKFLLHFVKESKQDESGMPNNRFLAERTGGTYSTLKVQPAELEDSGVYFCASSQFFAGSAYNEQFFGPGTRLTVL.

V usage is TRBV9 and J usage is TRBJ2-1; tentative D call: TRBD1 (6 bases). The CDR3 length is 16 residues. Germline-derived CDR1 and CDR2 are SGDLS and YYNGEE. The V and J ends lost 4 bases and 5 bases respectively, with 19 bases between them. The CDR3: CASSQRQGIVHNEQFF. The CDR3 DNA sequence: TGTGCCAGCAGCCAAAGGCAGGGGATAGTACACAATGAGCAGTTCTTC.

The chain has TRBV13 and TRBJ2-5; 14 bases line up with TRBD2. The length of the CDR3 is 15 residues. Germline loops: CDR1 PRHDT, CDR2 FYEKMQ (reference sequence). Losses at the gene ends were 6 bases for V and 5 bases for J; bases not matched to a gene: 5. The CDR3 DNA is TGTGCCAGCAGTTTAAGACTAGCGGGAGGGGAGACCCAGTACTTC. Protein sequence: CASSLRLAGGETQYF.

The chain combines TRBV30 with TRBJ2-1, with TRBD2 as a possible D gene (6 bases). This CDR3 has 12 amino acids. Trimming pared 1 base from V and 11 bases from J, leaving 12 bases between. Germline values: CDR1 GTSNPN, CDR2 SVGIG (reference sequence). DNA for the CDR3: TGTGCCTGGAGTGCCTTCAGCGGGCAGCAGTTCTTC. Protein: CAWSAFSGQQFF. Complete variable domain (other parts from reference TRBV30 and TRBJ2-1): SQTIHQWPATLVQPVGSPLSLECTVEGTSNPNLYWYRQAAGRGLQLLFYSVGIGQISSEVPQNLSASRPQDRQFILSSKKLLLSDSGFYLCAWSAFSGQQFFGPGTRLTVL.

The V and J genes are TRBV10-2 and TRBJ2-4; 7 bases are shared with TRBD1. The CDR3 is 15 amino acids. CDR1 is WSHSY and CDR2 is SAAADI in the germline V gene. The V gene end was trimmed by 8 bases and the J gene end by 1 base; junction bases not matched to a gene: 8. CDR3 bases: TGCGCCAGCGAACGAAAACAGGGGGCCAAAAACATTCAGTACTTC. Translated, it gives CASERKQGAKNIQYF.

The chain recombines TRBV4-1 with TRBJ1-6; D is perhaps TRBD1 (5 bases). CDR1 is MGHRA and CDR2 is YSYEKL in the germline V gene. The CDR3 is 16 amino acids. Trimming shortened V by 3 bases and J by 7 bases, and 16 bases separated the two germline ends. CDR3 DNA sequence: TGCGCCAGCAGCCATCCCCAGGGCACCTCCAATTCACCCCTCCACTTT. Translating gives CASSHPQGTSNSPLHF.

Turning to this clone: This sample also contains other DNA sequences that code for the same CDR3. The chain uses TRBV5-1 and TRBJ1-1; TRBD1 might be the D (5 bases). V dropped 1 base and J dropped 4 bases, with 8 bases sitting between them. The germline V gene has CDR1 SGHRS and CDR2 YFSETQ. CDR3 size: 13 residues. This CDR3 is CASSLTGGTEAFF. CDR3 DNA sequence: TGCGCCAGCAGCTTGACGGGGGGCACTGAAGCTTTCTTT.

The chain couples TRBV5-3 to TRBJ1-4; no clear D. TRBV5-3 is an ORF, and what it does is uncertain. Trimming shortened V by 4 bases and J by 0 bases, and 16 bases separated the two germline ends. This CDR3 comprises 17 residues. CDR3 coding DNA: TGTGCCAGAAGCCGCTTAATGAACACCGCAACTAATGAAAAACTGTTTTTT. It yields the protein CARSRLMNTATNEKLFF.

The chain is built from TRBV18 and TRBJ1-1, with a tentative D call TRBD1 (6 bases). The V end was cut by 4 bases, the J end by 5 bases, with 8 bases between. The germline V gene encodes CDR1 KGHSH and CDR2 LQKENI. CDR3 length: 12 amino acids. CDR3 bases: TGTGCCAGCTCACAGGGGGTAACTGAAGCTTTCTTT. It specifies CASSQGVTEAFF.

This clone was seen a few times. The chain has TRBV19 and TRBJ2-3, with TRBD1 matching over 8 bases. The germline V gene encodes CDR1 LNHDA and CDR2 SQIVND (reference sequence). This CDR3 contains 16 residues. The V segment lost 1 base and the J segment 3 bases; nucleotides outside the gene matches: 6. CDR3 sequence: CASSIAGTGPTDTQYF. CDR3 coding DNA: TGTGCCAGTAGTATAGCCGGGACAGGACCTACAGATACGCAGTATTTT.

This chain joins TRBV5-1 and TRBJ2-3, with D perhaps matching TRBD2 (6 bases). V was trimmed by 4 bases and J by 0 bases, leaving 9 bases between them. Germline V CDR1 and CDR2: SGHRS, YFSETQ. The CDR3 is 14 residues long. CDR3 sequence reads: CASSLGTSTDTQYF. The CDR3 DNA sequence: TGCGCCAGCAGCCTCGGGACTAGCACAGATACGCAGTATTTT.

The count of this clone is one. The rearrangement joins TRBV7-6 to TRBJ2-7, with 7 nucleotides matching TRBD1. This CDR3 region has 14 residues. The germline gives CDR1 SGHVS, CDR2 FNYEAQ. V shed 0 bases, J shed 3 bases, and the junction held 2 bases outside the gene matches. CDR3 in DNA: TGTGCCAGCAGCTTAGCGGGGACAGACTACGAGCAGTACTTC. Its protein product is CASSLAGTDYEQYF.

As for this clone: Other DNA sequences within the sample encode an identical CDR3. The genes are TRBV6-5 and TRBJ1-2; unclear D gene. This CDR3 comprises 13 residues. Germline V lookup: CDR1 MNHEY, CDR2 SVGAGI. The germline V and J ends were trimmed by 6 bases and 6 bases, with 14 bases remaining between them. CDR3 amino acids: CASSAVGRDGYTF. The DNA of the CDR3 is TGTGCCAGCAGCGCGGTGGGGAGAGATGGCTACACCTTC.

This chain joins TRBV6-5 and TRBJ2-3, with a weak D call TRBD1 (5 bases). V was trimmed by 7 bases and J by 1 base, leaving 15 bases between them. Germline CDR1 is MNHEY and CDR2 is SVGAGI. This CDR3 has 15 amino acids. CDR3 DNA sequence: TGTGCCAGCACCACCAGGGATCCAGGCACAGATACGCAGTATTTT. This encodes CASTTRDPGTDTQYF.

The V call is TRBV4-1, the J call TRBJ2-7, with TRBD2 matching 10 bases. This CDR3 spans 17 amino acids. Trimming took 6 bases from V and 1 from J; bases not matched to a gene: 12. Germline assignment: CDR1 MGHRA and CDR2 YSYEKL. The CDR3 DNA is TGCGCCAGCAGGCCGACGAGTAGCGGGGGGCCTTCCTACGAGCAGTACTTC. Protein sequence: CASRPTSSGGPSYEQYF.

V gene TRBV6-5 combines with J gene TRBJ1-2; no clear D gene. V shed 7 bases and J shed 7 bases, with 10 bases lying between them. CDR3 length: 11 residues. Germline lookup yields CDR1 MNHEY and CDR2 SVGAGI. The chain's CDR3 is CASTDGVGYTF. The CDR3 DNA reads TGTGCCAGCACCGACGGAGTTGGCTACACCTTC.

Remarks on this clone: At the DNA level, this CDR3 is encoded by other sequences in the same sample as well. The CDR3 reads CASSSLAGEQYF. In DNA form, the CDR3 reads TGTGCCAGCAGCTCGTTAGCGGGAGAGCAGTACTTC. The chain has TRBV7-2 and TRBJ2-7; 8 nucleotides agree with TRBD2. With 4 bases clipped from V and 7 bases from J, the junction kept 3 bases outside the gene matches. Germline CDR1 reads SGHTA; CDR2 reads FQGNSA. The CDR3 runs 12 residues.

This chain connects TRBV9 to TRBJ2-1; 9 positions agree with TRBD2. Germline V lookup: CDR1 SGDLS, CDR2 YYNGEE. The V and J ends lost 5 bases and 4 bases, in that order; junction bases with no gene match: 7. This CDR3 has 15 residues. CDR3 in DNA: TGTGCCAGCAGTTCACGACTAGCGGAGTACAATGAGCAGTTCTTC. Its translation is CASSSRLAEYNEQFF.